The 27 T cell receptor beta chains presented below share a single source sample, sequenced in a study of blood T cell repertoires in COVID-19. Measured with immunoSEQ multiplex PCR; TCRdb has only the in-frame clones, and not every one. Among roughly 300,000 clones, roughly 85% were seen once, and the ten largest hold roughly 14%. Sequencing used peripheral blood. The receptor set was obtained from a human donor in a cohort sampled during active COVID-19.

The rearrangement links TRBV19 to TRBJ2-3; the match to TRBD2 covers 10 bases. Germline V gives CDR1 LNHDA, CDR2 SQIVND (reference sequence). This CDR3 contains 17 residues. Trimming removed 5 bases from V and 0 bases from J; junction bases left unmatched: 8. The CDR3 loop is CASSVAGGLTSTDTQYF. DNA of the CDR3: TGTGCCAGTAGTGTAGCGGGAGGCCTCACTAGCACAGATACGCAGTATTTT. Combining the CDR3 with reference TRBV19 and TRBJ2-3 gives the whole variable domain DGGITQSPKYLFRKEGQNVTLSCEQNLNHDAMYWYRQDPGQGLRLIYYSQIVNDFQKGDIAEGYSVSREKKESFPLTVTSAQKNPTAFYLCASSVAGGLTSTDTQYFGPGTRLTVL.

CDR3 coding DNA: TGTGCCAGCAGCCCCCCCAGGGCGGGAGCCCCCCACGAGCAGTACTTC. Its protein is CASSPPRAGAPHEQYF. The rearrangement uses TRBV11-2 and TRBJ2-7; 7 nucleotides agree with TRBD2. J was trimmed by 5 bases and V by 5 bases; bases with no gene match: 15. Germline CDR1 reads SGHAT; CDR2 reads FQNNGV. CDR3 length: 16 amino acids.

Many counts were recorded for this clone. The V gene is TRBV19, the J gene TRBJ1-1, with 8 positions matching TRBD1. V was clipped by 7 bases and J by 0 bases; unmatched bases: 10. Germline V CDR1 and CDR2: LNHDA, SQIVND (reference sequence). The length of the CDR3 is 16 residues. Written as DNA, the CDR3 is TGTGCCAGTACCACGGGCAGGGGGCTCATGAACACTGAAGCTTTCTTT. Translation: CASTTGRGLMNTEAFF.

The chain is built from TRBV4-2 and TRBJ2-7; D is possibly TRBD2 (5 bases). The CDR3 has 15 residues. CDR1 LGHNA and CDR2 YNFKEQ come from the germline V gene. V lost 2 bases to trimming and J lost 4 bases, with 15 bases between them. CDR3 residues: CASSQHSGYDYEQYF. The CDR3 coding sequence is TGTGCCAGCAGCCAACATTCGGGGTATGATTACGAGCAGTACTTC.

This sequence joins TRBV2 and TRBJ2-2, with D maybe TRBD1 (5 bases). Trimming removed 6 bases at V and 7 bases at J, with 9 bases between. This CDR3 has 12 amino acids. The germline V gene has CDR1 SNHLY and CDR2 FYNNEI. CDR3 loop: CASSRADGELFF. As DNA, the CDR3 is TGTGCCAGCAGCAGGGCTGACGGGGAGCTGTTTTTT.

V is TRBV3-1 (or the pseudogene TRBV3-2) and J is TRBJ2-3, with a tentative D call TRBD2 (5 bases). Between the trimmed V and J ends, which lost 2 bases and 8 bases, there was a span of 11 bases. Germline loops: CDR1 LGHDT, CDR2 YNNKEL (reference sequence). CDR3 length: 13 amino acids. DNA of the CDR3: TGTGCCAGCAGCCAATCTCTCGAGGGTACGCAGTATTTT. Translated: CASSQSLEGTQYF.

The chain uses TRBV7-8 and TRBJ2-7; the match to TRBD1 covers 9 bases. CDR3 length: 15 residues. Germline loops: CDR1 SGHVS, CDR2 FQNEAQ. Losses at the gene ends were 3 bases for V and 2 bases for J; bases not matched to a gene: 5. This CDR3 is CASSLPGQGTYEQYF. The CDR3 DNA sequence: TGTGCCAGCAGCTTGCCGGGACAGGGAACCTACGAGCAGTACTTC.

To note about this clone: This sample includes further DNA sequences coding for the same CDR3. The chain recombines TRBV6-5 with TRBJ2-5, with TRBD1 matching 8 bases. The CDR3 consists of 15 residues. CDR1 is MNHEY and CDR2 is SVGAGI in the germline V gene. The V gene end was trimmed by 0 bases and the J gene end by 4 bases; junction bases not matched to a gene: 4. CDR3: CASSYSDRGGETQYF. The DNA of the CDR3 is TGTGCCAGCAGTTACTCCGACAGGGGCGGAGAGACCCAGTACTTC.

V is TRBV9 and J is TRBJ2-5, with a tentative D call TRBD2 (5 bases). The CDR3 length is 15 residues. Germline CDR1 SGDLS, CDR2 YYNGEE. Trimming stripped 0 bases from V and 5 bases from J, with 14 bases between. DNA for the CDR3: TGTGCCAGCAGCGTAGCGGGGAATGAATTGGAGACCCAGTACTTC. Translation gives CASSVAGNELETQYF.

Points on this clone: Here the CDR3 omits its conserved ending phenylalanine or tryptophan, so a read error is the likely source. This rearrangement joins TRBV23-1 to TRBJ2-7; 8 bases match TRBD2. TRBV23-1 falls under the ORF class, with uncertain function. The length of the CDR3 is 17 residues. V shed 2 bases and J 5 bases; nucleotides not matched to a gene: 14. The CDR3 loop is CASSQTGGRLPPNEQYL. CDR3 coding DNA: TGCGCCAGCAGTCAAACGGGGGGGCGCCTACCTCCAAACGAGCAGTACCTC.

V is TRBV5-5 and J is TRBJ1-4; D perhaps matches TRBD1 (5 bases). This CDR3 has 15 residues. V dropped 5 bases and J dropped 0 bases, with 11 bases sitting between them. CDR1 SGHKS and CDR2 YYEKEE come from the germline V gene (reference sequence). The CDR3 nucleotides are TGTGCCAGCAGACCCCTAGGGGCAACTAATGAAAAACTGTTTTTT. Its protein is CASRPLGATNEKLFF. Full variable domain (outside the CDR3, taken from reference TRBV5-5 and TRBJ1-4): DAGVTQSPTHLIKTRGQQVTLRCSPISGHKSVSWYQQVLGQGPQFIFQYYEKEERGRGNFPDRFSARQFPNYSSELNVNALLLGDSALYLCASRPLGATNEKLFFGSGTQLSVL.

Written as DNA, the CDR3 is TGTGCCATCAGTGAGGCCCTTGGGGGGGCTTCCTACGAGCAGTACTTC. This encodes CAISEALGGASYEQYF. This chain connects TRBV10-3 to TRBJ2-7; a possible D gene is TRBD2 (7 bases). Germline V lookup: CDR1 ENHRY, CDR2 SYGVKD. Trimming shortened V by 2 bases and J by 1 base, and 15 bases separated the two germline ends. The CDR3 length is 16 residues.

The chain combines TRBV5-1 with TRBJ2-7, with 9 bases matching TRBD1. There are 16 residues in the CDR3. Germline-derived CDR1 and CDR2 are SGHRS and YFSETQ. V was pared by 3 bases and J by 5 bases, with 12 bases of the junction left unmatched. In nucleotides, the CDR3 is TGCGCCAGCAGCTGGGTACCGGGACAGGGATCGGACGAGCAGTACTTC. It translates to CASSWVPGQGSDEQYF.

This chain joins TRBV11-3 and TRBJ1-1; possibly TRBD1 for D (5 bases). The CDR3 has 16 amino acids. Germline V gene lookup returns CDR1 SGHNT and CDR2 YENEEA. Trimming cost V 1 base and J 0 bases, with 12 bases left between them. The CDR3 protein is CASSLGGGVLNTEAFF. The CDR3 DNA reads TGTGCCAGCAGCTTAGGGGGCGGGGTTTTGAACACTGAAGCTTTCTTT.

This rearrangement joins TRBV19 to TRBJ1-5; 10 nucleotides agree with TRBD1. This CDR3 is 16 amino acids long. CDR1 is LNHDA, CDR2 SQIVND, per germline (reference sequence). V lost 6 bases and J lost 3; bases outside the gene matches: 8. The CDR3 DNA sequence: TGTGCCAGTAGCACGGGACAGGGGAGAAACAATCAGCCCCAGCATTTT. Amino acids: CASSTGQGRNNQPQHF.

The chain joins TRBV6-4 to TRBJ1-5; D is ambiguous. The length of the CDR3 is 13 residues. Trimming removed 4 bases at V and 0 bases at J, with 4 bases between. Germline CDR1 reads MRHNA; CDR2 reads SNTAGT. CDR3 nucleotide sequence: TGTGCCAGCAGTGTCGGTAGCAATCAGCCCCAGCATTTT. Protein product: CASSVGSNQPQHF.

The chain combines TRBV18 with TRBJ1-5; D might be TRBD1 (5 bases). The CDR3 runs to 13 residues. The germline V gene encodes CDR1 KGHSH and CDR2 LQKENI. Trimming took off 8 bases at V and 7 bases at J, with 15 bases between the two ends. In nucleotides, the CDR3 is TGTGCCAGCCGCGGGACTTCCGGGCAGCCCCAGCATTTT. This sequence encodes CASRGTSGQPQHF.

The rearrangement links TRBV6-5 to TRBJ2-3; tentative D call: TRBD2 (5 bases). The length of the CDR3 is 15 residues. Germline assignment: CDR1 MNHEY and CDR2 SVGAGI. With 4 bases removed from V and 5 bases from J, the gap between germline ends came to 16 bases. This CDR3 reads CASSSQEWELDTQYF. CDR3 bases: TGTGCCAGCAGTTCTCAGGAGTGGGAGTTAGATACGCAGTATTTT.

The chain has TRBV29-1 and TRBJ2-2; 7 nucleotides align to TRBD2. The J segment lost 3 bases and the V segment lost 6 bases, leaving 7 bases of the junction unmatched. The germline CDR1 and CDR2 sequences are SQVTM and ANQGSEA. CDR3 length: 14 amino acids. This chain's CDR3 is CSVRGLADTGELFF. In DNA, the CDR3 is TGCAGCGTCCGAGGGCTAGCGGACACCGGGGAGCTGTTTTTT.

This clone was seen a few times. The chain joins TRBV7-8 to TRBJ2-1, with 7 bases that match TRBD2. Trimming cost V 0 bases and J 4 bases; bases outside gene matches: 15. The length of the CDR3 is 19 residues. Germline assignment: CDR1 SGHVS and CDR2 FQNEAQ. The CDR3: CASSLAKRPRDYPYNEQFF. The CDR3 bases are TGTGCCAGCAGCTTAGCGAAGAGACCCCGGGACTATCCTTACAATGAGCAGTTCTTC.

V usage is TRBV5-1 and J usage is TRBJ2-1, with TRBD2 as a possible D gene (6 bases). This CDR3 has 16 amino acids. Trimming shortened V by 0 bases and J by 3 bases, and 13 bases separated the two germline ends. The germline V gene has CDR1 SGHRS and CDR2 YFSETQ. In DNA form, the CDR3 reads TGCGCCAGCAGCTTGGATCCGGGAGCGGTCTACAATGAGCAGTTCTTC. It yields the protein CASSLDPGAVYNEQFF.

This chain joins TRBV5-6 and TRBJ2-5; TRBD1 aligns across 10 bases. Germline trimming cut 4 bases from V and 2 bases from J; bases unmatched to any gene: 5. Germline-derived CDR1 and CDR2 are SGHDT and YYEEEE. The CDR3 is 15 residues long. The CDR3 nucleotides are TGTGCCAGCAGCCGGGACAGGGGATGGCAAGAGACCCAGTACTTC. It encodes CASSRDRGWQETQYF. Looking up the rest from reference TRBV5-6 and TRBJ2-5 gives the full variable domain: DAGVTQSPTHLIKTRGQQVTLRCSPKSGHDTVSWYQQALGQGPQFIFQYYEEEERQRGNFPDRFSGHQFPNYSSELNVNALLLGDSALYLCASSRDRGWQETQYFGPGTRLLVL.

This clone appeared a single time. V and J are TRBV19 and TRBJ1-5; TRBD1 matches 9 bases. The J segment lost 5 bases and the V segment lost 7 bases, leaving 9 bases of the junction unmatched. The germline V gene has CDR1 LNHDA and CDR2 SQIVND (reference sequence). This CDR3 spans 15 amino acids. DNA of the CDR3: TGTGCCAGTACTTCCGGGACAGGGAATTATCAGCCCCAGCATTTT. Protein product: CASTSGTGNYQPQHF.

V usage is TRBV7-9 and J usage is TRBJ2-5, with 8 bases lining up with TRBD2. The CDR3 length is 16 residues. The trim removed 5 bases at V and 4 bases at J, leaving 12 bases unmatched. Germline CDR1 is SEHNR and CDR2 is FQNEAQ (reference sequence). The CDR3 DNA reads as TGTGCCAGCAGCCTGTGGACTGGCGGGGGGCGAGAGACCCAGTACTTC. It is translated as CASSLWTGGGRETQYF.

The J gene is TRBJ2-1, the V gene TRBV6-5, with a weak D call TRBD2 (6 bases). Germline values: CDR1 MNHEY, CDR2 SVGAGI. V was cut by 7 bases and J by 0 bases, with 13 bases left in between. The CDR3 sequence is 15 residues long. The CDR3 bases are TGTGCCAGCACTCGGGACTTTCGCTCCTACAATGAGCAGTTCTTC. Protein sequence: CASTRDFRSYNEQFF.

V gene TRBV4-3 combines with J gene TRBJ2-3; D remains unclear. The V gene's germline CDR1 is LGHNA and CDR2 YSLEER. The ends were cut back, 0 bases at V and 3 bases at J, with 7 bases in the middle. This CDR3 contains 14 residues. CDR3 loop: CASSQDKRTDTQYF. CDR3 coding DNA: TGCGCCAGCAGCCAAGATAAGAGGACAGATACGCAGTATTTT.

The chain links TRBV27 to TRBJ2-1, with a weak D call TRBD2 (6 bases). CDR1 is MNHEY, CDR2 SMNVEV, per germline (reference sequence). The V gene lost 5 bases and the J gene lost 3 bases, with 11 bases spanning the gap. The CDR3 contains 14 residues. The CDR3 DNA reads TGTGCCAGCAGTCGGGTAGCGGTCTACAATGAGCAGTTCTTC. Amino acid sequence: CASSRVAVYNEQFF.